Sequencing of this T cell receptor beta chain was carried out in a study of T cells in Graves' hyperthyroidism and ophthalmopathy (dated by TCRdb to the late 2010s). Concerning the study at large: TCR V-J signatures able to tell the groups apart were searched for in a discovery cohort of 100 patients, of whom about 40 had Graves' ophthalmopathy and 55 to 65 had stable Graves' hyperthyroidism. Whether ophthalmopathy could be predicted prospectively was tested in an independent validation cohort made up of 18 to 20 hyperthyroidism patients plus 17 patients who later progressed to ophthalmopathy. The 75 to 100 discovery patients were randomly split 7:3 into training and test sets. In addition, the study compared T-cell repertoires in thyroid tissue and in blood from five or six Graves' hyperthyroidism patients. After sampling, hyperthyroidism patients received methimazole starting at 30 mg daily, and ophthalmopathy patients received high-dose intravenous methylprednisolone. The paper reports TCR Vbeta CDR3 sequencing of some 140 peripheral blood samples: 40 or so ophthalmopathy, 70 to 85 hyperthyroidism and around 17 progressor patients.

What the research found in general, with its limitations: No statistical method was used to fix the sample size in advance, and group allocation was not hidden from the investigators. A 13 V-J signature model separated ophthalmopathy from stable hyperthyroidism, with 87.88% sensitivity and roughly 81% specificity in cross-validation and 80%/75% in testing. In validation, the model predicted progression to ophthalmopathy a median of about 5.9 months before onset, with 70% to 71% sensitivity and roughly 72% specificity. Blood samples also contained most of the expanded thyroid clonotypes (frequency above 0.001), which suggests that blood repertoires may reflect thyroid immune responses.

From the cysteine up to the phenylalanine, the CDR3 has a length of 14 residues. The entry retains the CDR3 DNA only, 42 bases that are in frame from base 1. Trimming takes 0 bases from V and 4 bases from J, and the germline ends sit 10 bases apart. CDR1 is given as MNHEY and CDR2 as SMNVEV, both from the germline V gene (reference sequence). The TCR beta CDR3 regions were amplified from the RNA transcripts. The first round of RT-PCR for the TCR CDR3 was performed with the HTBI primer set and the Qiagen OneStep RT-PCR kit. Libraries were constructed in a second round of multiplex PCR, after which size selection and purification were carried out. Paired-end sequencing of the libraries was performed with 100 bp reads on an Illumina HiSeq2000. From the authors' description of their analysis: Raw data were processed with SOAPnuke, discarding reads with adapters, uncalled bases, mean Phred below 15, or no exact constant-primer or identifier match. COPE v1.2.5 was used to merge high-quality paired reads, and clonotypes were defined as unique nucleotide sequences. MiTCR v1.1 was used to align clonotypes to the IMGT TRBV, TRBD and TRBJ reference segments. Only V-J combinations with frequency above 0.0001, covering 99% to 99.2% of repertoires, were analysed. A TCS score was defined as the ratio between F50 (clonal expansion) and ExV (chaos), using BLOSUM62-based TCRdist between CDR3 peptides within each V-J. Welch's t-statistics and random forest reduced 500 to 550 V-J features to roughly 13, which were used in a naive Bayes classifier (R e1071). The similarity between thyroid and blood repertoires was quantified using the Morisita-Horn index. The public reads were quality trimmed at Q25 with fastp and then assembled into clones with MiXCR by TCRdb, keeping productive beta chains. Each record represents a unique CDR3 protein, reported with the most common genes and DNA among its rows. The V and J calls were determined by TCRdb, not by the authors. This sample has about 580,000 distinct CDR3 sequences in its table, and roughly 46% of those were observed once. Jointly, the top ten make up around 7.7% of the sample.

Stable Graves' hyperthyroidism was defined as no progression to ophthalmopathy during 18 months of follow-up. Hyperthyroidism patients were newly diagnosed, with disease duration under 2 months, and aged 18 to 65 years. Exclusion was applied to patients with uncontrolled infections, other autoimmune diseases, pregnancy or lactation. Clinical symptoms, serum thyroxine and TRAb, thyroid ultrasound, and orbital computed tomography formed the basis for the diagnoses. Total RNA was extracted using Trizol reagent, and RNA quality was assessed on an Agilent 2100 Bioanalyzer. In its sample, this clonotype was seen many times. The clone's antigen remains unknown. Per-base quality was not reported, and no clone a single base away is much larger than it.

Sequenced: peripheral blood or thyroid tissue (not recorded which). The receptor chain draws on TRBV27 and TRBJ2-7; the D assignment is uncertain and may be TRBD1 or TRBD2, with 6 bases supporting each. This TCR was sampled from a woman younger than 35 with Graves' hyperthyroidism. The sequence in DNA is TGTGCCAGCAGTTTATCGAGGGGGGAGTACGAGCAGTACTTC. It is translated as CASSLSRGEYEQYF.